This T cell receptor beta chain is from a study of blood T cells in healthy people across ages. Across the whole study: Capture via template switching afforded approximately one barcoded beta molecule per two T cells. Broader study findings: Diversity was higher, and naive CD4+ cells more numerous, in long-lived donors than in aged donors. The recorded TCR beta diversity per million T cells decreased in a roughly linear manner with age.

Germline assignment: CDR1 MNHNS and CDR2 SASEGT. The length of the CDR3 is 15 residues. V was trimmed by 3 bases and J by 1 base, leaving 11 bases between them. Concerning this clonotype itself: Antigen specificity is unknown.

PCR was performed a second time for roughly 7 to 12 cycles using a sample-barcoded 5' primer and a J-beta primer mix. Researchers report that a template-switch adaptor with 12 random nucleotides tagged each cDNA molecule. MiXCR, run by TCRdb on the 5' RACE reads, gives a single entry per CDR3 protein. The table includes about 1.4 million distinct CDR3 sequences, approximately 59% detected once. The source is a man between 18 and 35 years old in good health. The chain couples TRBV6-1 to TRBJ2-3, with no clear D. The sequenced sample consisted of blood. The CDR3 DNA is TGTGCCAGCAGTGAGGGGAAGCCCCGCACAGATACGCAGTATTTT. Translating gives CASSEGKPRTDTQYF.